Below, 10 T cell receptor beta chains from the same sample are listed, as sequenced in a study of blood T cells in healthy people across ages. Sample-barcoded 5' priming and a J-beta primer mix drove a second PCR of about 7 to 12 cycles. One entry per CDR3 protein results from TCRdb running MiXCR on the 5' RACE reads. The sample shows 1.4 million or so distinct CDR3 sequences, 35% to 45% of them seen only once. Sequenced material: blood. The receptors stem from a woman between 18 and 29 years old in good health.

This chain uses TRBV30 with TRBJ2-7, with D perhaps matching TRBD2 (5 bases). Between the trimmed V and J ends, which lost 2 bases and 2 bases, there was a span of 13 bases. Germline V gives CDR1 GTSNPN, CDR2 SVGIG (reference sequence). The CDR3 extends over 14 amino acids. The CDR3 protein is CAWSNGGPTYEQYF. In DNA form, the CDR3 reads TGTGCCTGGAGTAATGGAGGACCAACCTACGAGCAGTACTTC. Together with reference TRBV30 and TRBJ2-7, the CDR3 gives the full variable domain: SQTIHQWPATLVQPVGSPLSLECTVEGTSNPNLYWYRQAAGRGLQLLFYSVGIGQISSEVPQNLSASRPQDRQFILSSKKLLLSDSGFYLCAWSNGGPTYEQYFGPGTRLTVT.

The V call is TRBV27, the J call TRBJ1-2, with D possibly TRBD1 on 6 matching bases. Germline CDR1 MNHEY, CDR2 SMNVEV (reference sequence). The CDR3 extends over 14 amino acids. Trimming shortened V by 5 bases and J by 3 bases, and 13 bases separated the two germline ends. As DNA, the CDR3 is TGTGCCAGCAGTCCCACAGGGTATCACTATGGCTACACCTTC. It specifies CASSPTGYHYGYTF.

The chain joins TRBV13 to TRBJ2-3; D unclear. The V end lost 4 bases, the J end lost 2 bases, and 10 bases lay between the germline ends. The CDR3 is made up of 14 amino acids. CDR1 PRHDT and CDR2 FYEKMQ come from the germline V gene (reference sequence). The CDR3 here is CASSSDTFTDTQYF. As DNA, the CDR3 is TGTGCCAGCAGCTCCGACACCTTCACAGATACGCAGTATTTT.

There are a few counts of this clonotype. The chain couples TRBV29-1 to TRBJ1-2; D might be TRBD1 (5 bases). The CDR3 runs to 15 residues. V lost 0 bases and J lost 2, with 13 bases in between. Germline lookup yields CDR1 SQVTM and CDR2 ANQGSEA. Written as DNA, the CDR3 is TGCAGCGTTGAAGATCTTACAGGACGGAACTATGGCTACACCTTC. Residues: CSVEDLTGRNYGYTF.

CDR3 DNA sequence: TGCAGCGTTGAGCGCGGGGTCGGGGCCTATGGCTACACCTTC. Its translation is CSVERGVGAYGYTF. The genes are TRBV29-1 and TRBJ1-2; a weak D match, TRBD1 (5 bases). The germline CDR1 and CDR2 sequences are SQVTM and ANQGSEA. The CDR3 length is 14 residues. The V and J ends lost 3 bases and 4 bases respectively, with 15 bases between them.

This chain joins TRBV15 and TRBJ2-4; 7 bases are a match to TRBD1. Germline V gene sequence: CDR1 LNHNV, CDR2 YYDKDF (reference sequence). The CDR3 contains 16 residues. With V trimmed by 0 bases and J by 4 bases, 6 bases remained unmatched. The CDR3 is CATSRDGDSNKNIQYF. The CDR3 DNA reads as TGTGCCACCAGCAGAGATGGGGACAGTAATAAAAACATTCAGTACTTC. Full variable domain (rest looked up from reference TRBV15 and TRBJ2-4): DAMVIQNPRYQVTQFGKPVTLSCSQTLNHNVMYWYQQKSSQAPKLLFHYYDKDFNNEADTPDNFQSRRPNTSFCFLDIRSPGLGDTAMYLCATSRDGDSNKNIQYFGAGTRLSVL.

This clonotype showed up just a few times. The chain has TRBV29-1 and TRBJ2-1; tentatively, D is TRBD2 (5 bases). The CDR3 has 13 residues. The V gene lost 4 bases and the J gene lost 6 bases, with 13 bases spanning the gap. Per the germline V gene, CDR1 is SQVTM and CDR2 is ANQGSEA. This chain's CDR3 is CSVVSSFSNEQFF. The CDR3 DNA reads TGCAGCGTTGTGTCTAGCTTTAGCAATGAGCAGTTCTTC.

J is TRBJ1-1 and V is TRBV9, with D possibly matching TRBD1 (5 bases). CDR1 and CDR2 from the germline V gene are SGDLS and YYNGEE. The CDR3 has 14 residues. Between the trimmed V and J ends, which lost 4 bases and 5 bases, there was a span of 15 bases. CDR3 nucleotides: TGTGCCAGCAGCCCGGGGCCCGGTGGGACTGAAGCTTTCTTT. This sequence encodes CASSPGPGGTEAFF.

This chain links TRBV7-3 with TRBJ2-7; unclear D gene. The CDR3 is made up of 13 amino acids. The V and J ends lost 4 bases and 3 bases respectively, with 10 bases between them. The germline V gene has CDR1 SGHTA and CDR2 FQGTGA. The CDR3 sequence: CASSSIHGYEQYF. CDR3 nucleotide sequence: TGTGCCAGCAGCTCTATACATGGCTACGAGCAGTACTTC.

The J gene is TRBJ2-6, the V gene TRBV12-3 or TRBV12-4; unclear D gene. This CDR3 is built from 14 residues. The V end lost 6 bases, the J end lost 0 bases, and 6 bases lay between the germline ends. The CDR3 DNA follows: TGTGCCAGCAGGCCGTCCTCTGGGGCCAACGTCCTGACTTTC. Translated: CASRPSSGANVLTF.